This entry lists 4 T cell receptor beta chains sequenced from one sample in a study of long-term antiretroviral therapy in people with HIV (dated by TCRdb to 2021 to 2024). The immunoSEQ hsTCRB v3.0 assay was used at survey level resolution for TRB variable region sequencing. As stored in TCRdb, this immuneACCESS dataset retains in-frame rearrangements with V and J assigned. A fraction of the clones does not appear; measured against another copy, unresolved V genes explain less than half of the discrepancy, and the remainder lacks a known reason. This sample has tens of thousands of clones in its table, and around 83% of those were observed once. Clones ranked in the top ten supply 4% to 6% of the sample. Here the sequenced sample was unsorted PBMCs, taken just over 2.6 years after starting antiretroviral therapy. All receptors come from a man aged 35 to 55 with HIV.

This clone was recorded only once. The chain combines TRBV28 with TRBJ2-1; 11 nucleotides match TRBD2. After removal of 10 bases from V and 7 bases from J, the junction contained 18 bases not matched to a gene. Germline lookup yields CDR1 MDHEN and CDR2 SYDVKM. The CDR3 consists of 17 residues. Here the CDR3 reads CATRIAGGNIFWNEQFF. In DNA, the CDR3 is TGTGCCACCAGAATAGCGGGGGGGAATATTTTTTGGAATGAGCAGTTCTTC.

The rearrangement links TRBV11-2 to TRBJ2-7; the match to TRBD2 covers 7 bases. V was pared by 5 bases and J by 3 bases, with 10 bases of the junction left unmatched. This CDR3 contains 15 residues. Germline CDR1 reads SGHAT; CDR2 reads FQNNGV. The CDR3 nucleotides read TGTGCCAGCAGCCTCCTGACTAGCTCGGACTACGAGCAGTACTTC. Its translation is CASSLLTSSDYEQYF.

The chain is built from TRBV7-9 and TRBJ1-4; 9 bases are a match to TRBD1. The germline gives CDR1 SEHNR, CDR2 FQNEAQ (reference sequence). Trimming removed 5 bases from V and 5 bases from J; junction bases left unmatched: 6. The length of the CDR3 is 15 residues. In DNA form, the CDR3 reads TGTGCCAGCAGCCGCGGGGACAGGGCAAATGAAAAACTGTTTTTT. This sequence encodes CASSRGDRANEKLFF.

The chain links TRBV15 to TRBJ2-3; unclear D gene. This CDR3 comprises 15 residues. CDR1 is LNHNV and CDR2 is YYDKDF in the germline V gene (reference sequence). V lost 4 bases to trimming and J lost 2 bases, with 13 bases between them. CDR3 DNA: TGTGCCACCAGCAAAACGACAACCTTCACAGATACGCAGTATTTT. Its protein product is CATSKTTTFTDTQYF.